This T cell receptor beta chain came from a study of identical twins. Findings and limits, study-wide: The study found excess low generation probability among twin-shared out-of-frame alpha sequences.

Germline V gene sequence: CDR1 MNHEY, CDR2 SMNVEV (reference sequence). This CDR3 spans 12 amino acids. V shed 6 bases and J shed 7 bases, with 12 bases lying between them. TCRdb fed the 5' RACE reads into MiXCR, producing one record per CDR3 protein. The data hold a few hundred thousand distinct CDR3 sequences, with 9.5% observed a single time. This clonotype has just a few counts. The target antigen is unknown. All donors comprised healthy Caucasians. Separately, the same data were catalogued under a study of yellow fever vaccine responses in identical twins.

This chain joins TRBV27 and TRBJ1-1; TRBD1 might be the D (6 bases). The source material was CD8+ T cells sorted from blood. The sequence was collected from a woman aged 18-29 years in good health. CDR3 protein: CASRPLDSEAFF. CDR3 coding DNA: TGTGCCAGCAGGCCACTGGACAGTGAAGCTTTCTTT.